The entry below describes one TCR beta chain. Produced via immunoSEQ multiplex PCR; TCRdb's table is partial and in-frame only. Here the sample spans a few hundred thousand clones, approximately 86% being singletons. This sample was taken from a study of blood T cell repertoires in COVID-19. Looked up from germline, CDR1 is MNHNY and CDR2 is SVGAGI (reference sequence). This CDR3 is built from 16 residues. With V trimmed by 5 bases and J by 3 bases, 10 bases remained unmatched. The genes are TRBV6-6 and TRBJ1-2; the match to TRBD1 covers 9 bases. The specimen sequenced was peripheral blood. The receptor comes from a man aged 60 to 75 with acute or convalescent COVID-19. The CDR3 reads CASSVNRGPLDYGYTF. CDR3 DNA: TGTGCCAGCAGTGTAAACAGGGGGCCCCTTGACTATGGCTACACCTTC.